One sample yielded the 23 T cell receptor beta chains listed below, sequenced in a study of lymphopenia after photon versus proton radiotherapy. Data came from immunoSEQ multiplex PCR; TCRdb stores just in-frame clones and leaves some out. Of about 83,000 clones in the sample, about four fifths were seen once. The sample consisted of peripheral blood, taken from a patient treated with proton-based radiotherapy. These TCRs come from a man aged 60 to 75 with pancreatic cancer.

The chain recombines TRBV2 with TRBJ1-2; a possible D gene is TRBD1 (5 bases). Germline loops: CDR1 SNHLY, CDR2 FYNNEI. Deletions cut 5 bases from V and 3 bases from J, with 13 bases between. The CDR3 has 14 amino acids. CDR3 residues: CASSRGGWDYGYTF. In DNA form, the CDR3 reads TGTGCCAGCAGTAGGGGCGGATGGGACTATGGCTACACCTTC.

Note on this clone: The same CDR3 also results from other DNA sequences found in this sample. The rearrangement links TRBV18 to TRBJ2-7; 11 bases agree with TRBD1. The CDR3 length is 15 residues. In germline, CDR1 is KGHSH, CDR2 LQKENI. V lost 3 bases, J lost 1 base, and 2 bases stayed unmatched. CDR3 in amino acids: CASSPGTGGSYEQYF. CDR3 nucleotides: TGTGCCAGCTCACCGGGGACAGGGGGTTCCTACGAGCAGTACTTC.

This clone was picked up one time. V is TRBV5-6 and J is TRBJ1-5; 7 positions match TRBD1. Germline CDR1 reads SGHDT; CDR2 reads YYEEEE. V gave up 2 bases and J gave up 7 bases; unmatched junction bases: 12. CDR3 length: 16 amino acids. CDR3 amino acids: CASSFGGRGTWQPQHF. DNA of the CDR3: TGTGCCAGCAGCTTTGGCGGCAGGGGGACGTGGCAGCCCCAGCATTTT.

The V gene is TRBV30, the J gene TRBJ1-2; D is unresolved. V lost 3 bases, J lost 7 bases, and 15 bases lay in between. Germline V gene sequence: CDR1 GTSNPN, CDR2 SVGIG (reference sequence). The CDR3 length is 13 residues. The CDR3 DNA sequence: TGTGCCTGGAGCGGATCGGGGTACGGTGGCTACACCTTC. This translates into CAWSGSGYGGYTF.

The genes are TRBV28 and TRBJ1-3; D is possibly TRBD1 (5 bases). V was clipped by 5 bases and J by 2 bases, with 10 bases between them. There are 14 residues in the CDR3. Germline V gene data show CDR1 as MDHEN and CDR2 as SYDVKM. As DNA, the CDR3 is TGTGCCAGCAGTCGGGGGGGGGCTGGAAACACCATATATTTT. Protein sequence: CASSRGGAGNTIYF. Using reference TRBV28 and TRBJ1-3 for the parts outside the CDR3, the full variable domain is DVKVTQSSRYLVKRTGEKVFLECVQDMDHENMFWYRQDPGLGLRLIYFSYDVKMKEKGDIPEGYSVSREKKERFSLILESASTNQTSMYLCASSRGGAGNTIYFGEGSWLTVV.

The rearrangement joins TRBV11-2 to TRBJ2-5; unclear D gene. Germline V gene lookup returns CDR1 SGHAT and CDR2 FQNNGV. V lost 1 base and J lost 5, with 14 bases in between. The CDR3 extends over 15 amino acids. The CDR3 DNA follows: TGTGCCAGCAGCTTAGGGGTCCCATTTGGGGAGACCCAGTACTTC. It specifies CASSLGVPFGETQYF.

This clone has just one count. This chain connects TRBV5-8 to TRBJ1-4; D is unresolved. Trimming took 4 bases from V and 8 from J, leaving 27 bases between them. The CDR3 length is 18 residues. Germline values: CDR1 SGHTS, CDR2 YDEGEE. CDR3 region: CASSQEARKTADEEKLFF. The CDR3 region has the DNA TGTGCCAGCAGCCAGGAGGCCAGAAAAACGGCCGACGAGGAAAAACTGTTTTTT.

The V and J genes are TRBV7-3 and TRBJ2-2, with 12 bases lining up with TRBD1. Per the germline V gene, CDR1 is SGHTA and CDR2 is FQGTGA. V shed 5 bases and J 5 bases; nucleotides not matched to a gene: 9. This CDR3 has 17 residues. The chain's CDR3 is CASSPMGQGARTGELFF. CDR3 bases: TGTGCCAGCAGCCCAATGGGACAGGGGGCACGGACCGGGGAGCTGTTTTTT.

The chain combines TRBV6-6 with TRBJ1-2; perhaps TRBD1 as D (5 bases). The germline V gene has CDR1 MNHNY and CDR2 SVGAGI (reference sequence). V lost 6 bases and J lost 2, with 10 bases in between. The CDR3 covers 13 residues. Written as DNA, the CDR3 is TGTGCCAGCAGGCCCGGGACCAACTATGGCTACACCTTC. Residues: CASRPGTNYGYTF.

The rearrangement links TRBV6-5 to TRBJ2-6, with 11 bases aligning to TRBD1. J gave up 4 bases and V 4 bases, and 3 bases lay outside the gene matches. Germline V gene sequence: CDR1 MNHEY, CDR2 SVGAGI. The CDR3 is 16 amino acids. The CDR3 DNA reads TGTGCCAGCAGTTGGGACAGGGGGGCCGGGGCCAACGTCCTGACTTTC. Amino acids: CASSWDRGAGANVLTF.

J is TRBJ1-1 and V is TRBV7-2, with 10 positions matching TRBD1. This CDR3 is built from 13 residues. Germline-derived CDR1 and CDR2 are SGHTA and FQGNSA. V shed 7 bases, J shed 7 bases, and the junction held 6 bases outside the gene matches. For the CDR3, the DNA is TGTGCCAGCACCCCCGGGACAGGGGTTGAAGCTTTCTTT. Translated, it gives CASTPGTGVEAFF. Supplemented by reference TRBV7-2 and TRBJ1-1, the full variable domain reads GAGVSQSPSNKVTEKGKDVELRCDPISGHTALYWYRQSLGQGLEFLIYFQGNSAPDKSGLPSDRFSAERTGGSVSTLTIQRTQQEDSAVYLCASTPGTGVEAFFGQGTRLTVV.

V and J are TRBV2 and TRBJ1-4; D not resolved. The CDR3 spans 14 residues. Deletions cut 4 bases from V and 8 bases from J, with 14 bases between. Germline lookup yields CDR1 SNHLY and CDR2 FYNNEI. The chain's CDR3 is CASSAEGIYEKLFF. The CDR3 region has the DNA TGTGCCAGCAGTGCGGAGGGTATATACGAAAAACTGTTTTTT.

About this clone itself: It is unclear where the CDR3 begins or ends on the DNA, so no DNA is shown, and the CDR3 is as TCRdb lists it. The rearrangement uses TRBV12-1 and TRBJ2-3; TRBD1 was called by the table and not checked on the DNA. TRBV12-1 represents a pseudogene. Ends included, the CDR3 has 16 residues. CDR3 amino acids: CASSFSWGQGADTQYF.

This clone appeared a few times. The chain uses TRBV28 and TRBJ2-1; D tentatively fits TRBD1 or TRBD2 (5 bases each). The CDR3 loop spans 12 amino acids. The germline V and J ends were trimmed by 8 bases and 9 bases, with 14 bases remaining between them. The germline V gene encodes CDR1 MDHEN and CDR2 SYDVKM. DNA for the CDR3: TGTGCCAGCGGGGGAGTGAGTGGTGAGCAGTTCTTC. It translates to CASGGVSGEQFF.

The V and J genes are TRBV27 and TRBJ2-7; 8 bases map to TRBD2. V shed 3 bases and J 0 bases; nucleotides not matched to a gene: 1. Looked up from germline, CDR1 is MNHEY and CDR2 is SMNVEV (reference sequence). The CDR3 runs 14 residues. The CDR3 protein is CASSFSGTSYEQYF. Written as DNA, the CDR3 is TGTGCCAGCAGTTTTAGCGGGACCTCCTACGAGCAGTACTTC.

The chain has TRBV28 and TRBJ2-7; D not resolved. V was cut by 7 bases and J by 7 bases, with 17 bases left in between. The CDR3 extends over 13 amino acids. Germline CDR1 and CDR2: MDHEN and SYDVKM. The CDR3 DNA reads TGTGCCAGCATTCCCGGTCCTGGTATGGAGCAGTACTTC. This sequence encodes CASIPGPGMEQYF.

The chain is built from TRBV5-4 and TRBJ2-1, with 9 bases fitting TRBD1. Trimming removed 0 bases from V and 9 bases from J; junction bases left unmatched: 13. The CDR3 loop spans 17 amino acids. Germline values: CDR1 SGHNT, CDR2 YYREEE (reference sequence). The CDR3 region has the DNA TGTGCCAGCAGCTTGGGCCGCAGGGGACAGGGTGCGAGTGAGCAGTTCTTC. Amino acids: CASSLGRRGQGASEQFF.

A single count supports this clone. V usage is TRBV9 and J usage is TRBJ2-3, with 11 nucleotides matching TRBD2. The V gene end was trimmed by 2 bases and the J gene end by 4 bases; junction bases not matched to a gene: 12. The CDR3 runs 18 residues. Germline V gene sequence: CDR1 SGDLS, CDR2 YYNGEE. The CDR3 region is CASSVRAIAGGPSDTQYF. DNA of the CDR3: TGTGCCAGCAGCGTGAGGGCAATAGCGGGAGGGCCATCAGATACGCAGTATTTT. The whole variable domain, remainder taken from reference TRBV9 and TRBJ2-3, is DSGVTQTPKHLITATGQRVTLRCSPRSGDLSVYWYQQSLDQGLQFLIQYYNGEERAKGNILERFSAQQFPDLHSELNLSSLELGDSALYFCASSVRAIAGGPSDTQYFGPGTRLTVL.

This rearrangement joins TRBV19 to TRBJ2-2; 9 bases fit TRBD2. Trimming cost V 4 bases and J 0 bases; bases outside gene matches: 3. CDR3 size: 16 residues. The germline V gene has CDR1 LNHDA and CDR2 SQIVND (reference sequence). CDR3 sequence reads: CASSRLAGPNTGELFF. The CDR3 DNA reads as TGTGCCAGTAGTAGGCTAGCGGGGCCGAACACCGGGGAGCTGTTTTTT.

The chain carries TRBV4-3 and TRBJ2-3, with 10 bases lining up with TRBD2. V lost 0 bases to trimming and J lost 1 base; unmatched junction nucleotides: 7. The CDR3 has 18 amino acids. The V gene's germline CDR1 is LGHNA and CDR2 YSLEER. CDR3 nucleotides: TGCGCCAGCAGCCAAGAACCTAGCGGGAGTTCAGGCACAGATACGCAGTATTTT. Its protein product is CASSQEPSGSSGTDTQYF.

This chain links TRBV11-2 with TRBJ1-2; D is ambiguous. CDR1 is SGHAT and CDR2 is FQNNGV in the germline V gene. The CDR3 has 15 residues. The V end was cut by 4 bases, the J end by 4 bases, with 16 bases between. In nucleotides, the CDR3 is TGTGCCAGCAGCTCCACCCTGCCCACAATCTATGGCTACACCTTC. Residues: CASSSTLPTIYGYTF.

V gene TRBV5-5 combines with J gene TRBJ1-4, with a weak D call TRBD1 (5 bases). V dropped 4 bases and J dropped 6 bases, with 10 bases sitting between them. CDR1 is SGHKS and CDR2 is YYEKEE in the germline V gene (reference sequence). The CDR3 runs to 13 residues. The CDR3 DNA follows: TGTGCCAGCAGCCTTCGAGGGGATGAAAAACTGTTTTTT. Translating it yields CASSLRGDEKLFF. Combining the CDR3 with reference TRBV5-5 and TRBJ1-4 gives the whole variable domain DAGVTQSPTHLIKTRGQQVTLRCSPISGHKSVSWYQQVLGQGPQFIFQYYEKEERGRGNFPDRFSARQFPNYSSELNVNALLLGDSALYLCASSLRGDEKLFFGSGTQLSVL.

V usage is TRBV28 and J usage is TRBJ1-2; D is uncertain. Germline CDR1 and CDR2: MDHEN and SYDVKM. The length of the CDR3 is 16 residues. The V gene lost 5 bases and the J gene lost 2 bases, with 18 bases spanning the gap. The CDR3 sequence is CASSHKQQPGNYGYTF. CDR3 DNA: TGTGCCAGCAGTCACAAACAACAGCCCGGGAACTATGGCTACACCTTC.